The T cell receptor beta chain described here comes from a study of T cells in tumors and immune-related adverse events. The repertoire was sequenced with immunoSEQ multiplex PCR; TCRdb's copy has only in-frame clones and lacks some. The sample includes roughly 23,000 clones, 85% to 95% of them seen just once. Trimming shortened V by 0 bases and J by 7 bases, and 13 bases separated the two germline ends. Germline CDR1 is MNHEY and CDR2 is SVGAGI. CDR3 length: 15 residues. The specimen comprised lymph node tissue, sampled from a patient treated with anti-PD-1 therapy. This receptor was identified in a female donor with metastatic renal cell carcinoma. The chain is built from TRBV6-5 and TRBJ1-5; tentative D call: TRBD1 (6 bases). CDR3 bases: TGTGCCAGCAGTTACTCAGCGGGGGGCAGGCAGCCCCAGCATTTT. It codes for CASSYSAGGRQPQHF.